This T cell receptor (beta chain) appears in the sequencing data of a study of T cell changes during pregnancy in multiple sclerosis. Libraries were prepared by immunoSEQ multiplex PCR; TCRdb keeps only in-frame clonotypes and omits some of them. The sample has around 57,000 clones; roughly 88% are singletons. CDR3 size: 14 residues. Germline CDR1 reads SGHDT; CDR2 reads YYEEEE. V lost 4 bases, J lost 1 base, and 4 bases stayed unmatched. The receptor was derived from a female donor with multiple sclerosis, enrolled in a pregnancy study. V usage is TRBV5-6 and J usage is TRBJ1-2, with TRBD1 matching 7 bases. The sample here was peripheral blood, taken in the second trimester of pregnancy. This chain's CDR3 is CASSPTGSNYGYTF. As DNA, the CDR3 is TGTGCCAGCAGCCCGACAGGGAGTAACTATGGCTACACCTTC.